The entry below describes one TCR beta chain. Trimming took 10 bases from V and 5 from J, leaving 15 bases between them. The CDR3 has 12 amino acids. Germline-derived CDR1 and CDR2 are MNHNS and SASEGT. These data come from a study of blood T cells in healthy people across ages. Primers used in a second PCR of roughly 6 to 11 cycles were a sample-barcoded 5' primer and a J-beta primer mix. TCRdb re-derived calls from the 5' RACE reads in MiXCR, one entry per CDR3 protein. This sample has around 1,900,000 distinct CDR3 sequences, with 35% to 50% found just once. The chain uses TRBV6-1 and TRBJ2-7; tentatively, D is TRBD1 (6 bases). This clonotype was obtained from a human donor in good health. The sequencing input was blood. This CDR3 reads CAIAQGVDEQYF. CDR3 in DNA: TGTGCCATCGCACAGGGAGTGGACGAGCAGTACTTC.